These T cell receptor beta chains were read from a single sample in a study of blood T cells in healthy people across ages. A single record per CDR3 protein comes from TCRdb applying MiXCR to the 5' RACE reads. This table has about 970,000 distinct CDR3 sequences, roughly 50% appearing once. The specimen was blood. These receptors were collected from a woman in her sixties or seventies in good health. Both conserved end residues are part of each CDR3. A D gene is named only where the DNA matches it firmly. Some rows mark clone size as missing; the rest say once, few, many or name a class of expanded clone.

v_gene	len	d_gene	j_gene	abundance	CDR3aa	CDR3nt
TRBV28	14	.	TRBJ2-7	few	CASSFPGTTYEQYF	TGTGCCAGCAGCTTTCCCGGGACAACCTACGAGCAGTACTTC
TRBV20-1	19	.	TRBJ2-4	.	CSARPGGTSTPVAKNIQYF	TGCAGTGCTAGACCAGGCGGGACCTCGACACCCGTAGCCAAAAACATTCAGTACTTC
TRBV20-1	12	.	TRBJ2-3	few	CSASQGTDTQYF	TGCAGTGCTAGCCAGGGCACAGATACGCAGTATTTT
TRBV7-8	11	.	TRBJ1-2	.	CASSFGRSYTF	TGTGCCAGCAGCTTCGGTAGGAGCTACACCTTC
TRBV28	14	.	TRBJ1-2	.	CASSPPGQAYGYTF	TGTGCCAGCAGTCCTCCTGGGCAGGCCTATGGCTACACCTTC
TRBV7-3	15	TRBD1	TRBJ2-5	few	CASSRTTNRGHEQYF	TGTGCCAGCAGCCGGACAACTAACAGGGGGCATGAGCAGTACTTC
TRBV9	13	.	TRBJ2-1	.	CASSVWVYNEQFF	TGTGCCAGCAGCGTATGGGTCTACAATGAGCAGTTCTTC
TRBV5-5	12	.	TRBJ2-1	few	CASSFLTYEQFF	TGTGCCAGCAGCTTCTTGACCTACGAGCAGTTCTTC
TRBV7-2	14	.	TRBJ2-5	many	CASSPDPDSLNLYF	TGTGCCAGCAGCCCCGACCCGGACTCATTAAATCTGTACTTC
TRBV3-1	14	.	TRBJ2-7	.	CASSHLQASYEQYF	TGTGCCAGCAGCCATTTACAGGCTTCCTACGAGCAGTACTTC
TRBV4-1	15	.	TRBJ2-4	.	CASSLSHLAKNIQYF	TGCGCCAGCAGCCTCTCTCACCTAGCCAAAAACATTCAGTACTTC
TRBV15	15	.	TRBJ2-2	.	CATSVPLASSGELFF	TGTGCCACCAGCGTTCCTCTCGCTAGTTCCGGGGAGCTGTTTTTT
TRBV3-1	15	.	TRBJ1-5	.	CASSPQGVGNQPQHF	TGTGCCAGCAGCCCCCAGGGAGTAGGAAATCAGCCCCAGCATTTT
TRBV7-9	14	.	TRBJ2-7	.	CASSSGTLRDEQYF	TGTGCCAGCAGCTCCGGGACCCTGAGGGACGAGCAGTACTTC